The 26 T cell receptor beta chains listed next were all sequenced from one sample in a study of blood T cell repertoires in COVID-19. The table came from immunoSEQ multiplex PCR; TCRdb's copy has only in-frame clones and leaves some out. The sample shows about 240,000 clones, around 83% of them seen only once. Sequences were obtained from peripheral blood. The receptor source for this set is an elderly woman with acute or convalescent COVID-19.

This clone showed up just a few times. This rearrangement joins TRBV6-5 to TRBJ1-2, with TRBD1 identical over 9 bases. Germline trimming cut 4 bases from V and 1 base from J; bases unmatched to any gene: 4. CDR3 length: 15 residues. From germline, CDR1 is MNHEY and CDR2 SVGAGI. This chain's CDR3 is CASSSQGALNYGYTF. The DNA for the CDR3 is TGTGCCAGCAGTTCACAGGGGGCGCTTAACTATGGCTACACCTTC.

This clone showed up just once. The V call is TRBV5-1, the J call TRBJ1-6; D might be TRBD1 (5 bases). This CDR3 comprises 14 residues. V was shortened by 4 bases and J by 7 bases, with 12 bases between the two germline ends. CDR1 SGHRS and CDR2 YFSETQ come from the germline V gene. In DNA, the CDR3 is TGCGCCAGCAGCCCCGGGACTGAAAATTCACCCCTCCACTTT. Translating gives CASSPGTENSPLHF. Full variable domain (remainder filled in from reference TRBV5-1 and TRBJ1-6): KAGVTQTPRYLIKTRGQQVTLSCSPISGHRSVSWYQQTPGQGLQFLFEYFSETQRNKGNFPGRFSGRQFSNSRSEMNVSTLELGDSALYLCASSPGTENSPLHFGNGTRLTVT.

V and J are TRBV2 and TRBJ2-7, with D tentatively TRBD2 (5 bases). The V gene lost 4 bases and the J gene lost 5 bases, with 12 bases spanning the gap. The V gene's germline CDR1 is SNHLY and CDR2 FYNNEI. This CDR3 spans 13 amino acids. CDR3 region: CASSVGPGNEQYF. Written as DNA, the CDR3 is TGTGCCAGCAGTGTTGGTCCCGGGAACGAGCAGTACTTC.

The chain has TRBV7-8 and TRBJ1-4; 10 nucleotides agree with TRBD1. Trimming took 0 bases from V and 3 from J; bases not matched to a gene: 7. Looked up from germline, CDR1 is SGHVS and CDR2 is FQNEAQ. The CDR3 is 18 amino acids. The CDR3 sequence: CASSLAGQGSAANEKLFF. The CDR3, as DNA: TGTGCCAGCAGCTTAGCGGGACAGGGGTCAGCGGCTAATGAAAAACTGTTTTTT.

The CDR3 DNA sequence: TGTGCCAGCTCATCTACCGTGCGGGGCAATCAGCCCCAGCATTTT. Its translation is CASSSTVRGNQPQHF. The chain combines TRBV18 with TRBJ1-5, with D unclear. The CDR3 loop spans 15 amino acids. Germline V gene sequence: CDR1 KGHSH, CDR2 LQKENI. V lost 5 bases and J lost 2, with 13 bases in between.

The chain carries TRBV3-1 (or the pseudogene TRBV3-2) and TRBJ1-1; 10 bases line up with TRBD1. V gave up 0 bases and J gave up 10 bases; unmatched junction bases: 11. CDR3 length: 16 residues. Germline CDR1 reads LGHDT; CDR2 reads YNNKEL (reference sequence). As DNA, the CDR3 is TGTGCCAGCAGCCAAGATAGGGTGACAGGGGGCTTTGGAGCTTTCTTT. Translated, it gives CASSQDRVTGGFGAFF.

CDR3 residues: CASSSQGASNEKLFF. The DNA of the CDR3 is TGTGCCAGCAGTTCTCAGGGGGCCTCTAATGAAAAACTGTTTTTT. This chain connects TRBV27 to TRBJ1-4, with TRBD1 matching 8 bases. With 4 bases clipped from V and 3 bases from J, the junction kept 4 bases outside the gene matches. Germline V CDR1 and CDR2: MNHEY, SMNVEV (reference sequence). The CDR3 spans 15 residues.

V usage is TRBV5-8 and J usage is TRBJ2-7; 11 bases match TRBD2. CDR1 and CDR2 (germline): SGHTS, YDEGEE. The CDR3 spans 15 residues. After removal of 5 bases from V and 2 bases from J, the junction contained 6 bases not matched to a gene. CDR3 amino acids: CASSWLAGGPYEQYF. The CDR3 bases are TGTGCCAGCAGTTGGTTAGCGGGGGGGCCCTACGAGCAGTACTTC.

The gene calls are TRBV30 and TRBJ2-1; 10 bases fit TRBD2. Trimming removed 2 bases from V and 5 bases from J; junction bases left unmatched: 6. The germline gives CDR1 GTSNPN, CDR2 SVGIG (reference sequence). The CDR3 sequence is 15 residues long. In DNA form, the CDR3 reads TGTGCCTGGAGTACCACTAGCGGGGTAAACAATGAGCAGTTCTTC. It encodes CAWSTTSGVNNEQFF.

In its sample, this clone was seen a few times. The chain carries TRBV9 and TRBJ2-7, with unresolved D. The CDR3 has 14 residues. Germline V gene data show CDR1 as SGDLS and CDR2 as YYNGEE. Trimming removed 4 bases at V and 5 bases at J, with 16 bases between. DNA for the CDR3: TGTGCCAGCAGCCTCGGCCAAGGCGGCCACGAGCAGTACTTC. As protein: CASSLGQGGHEQYF.

The chain couples TRBV6-5 to TRBJ2-1; 10 bases line up with TRBD1. The CDR3 consists of 15 residues. Germline lookup yields CDR1 MNHEY and CDR2 SVGAGI. Losses at the gene ends were 7 bases for V and 2 bases for J; bases not matched to a gene: 5. CDR3 in DNA: TGTGCCAGCAAACGCGGGACAGGGGCCTACAATGAGCAGTTCTTC. Protein sequence: CASKRGTGAYNEQFF.

The rearrangement uses TRBV19 and TRBJ1-6, with TRBD1 matching 8 bases. The CDR3 spans 15 residues. The V gene's germline CDR1 is LNHDA and CDR2 SQIVND (reference sequence). V was clipped by 3 bases and J by 9 bases; unmatched bases: 7. CDR3 DNA sequence: TGTGCCAGTAGTATCCTGGACAGGGACGGTTCACCCCTCCACTTT. This sequence encodes CASSILDRDGSPLHF.

This chain connects TRBV6-1 to TRBJ1-6; the D gene is possibly TRBD1 (5 bases). CDR1 is MNHNS and CDR2 is SASEGT in the germline V gene. V was pared by 4 bases and J by 9 bases, with 19 bases between. The CDR3 is made up of 16 amino acids. CDR3 coding DNA: TGTGCCAGCAGTGGCCCGGGGGACGGCACCCCTTCACCCCTCCACTTT. As protein: CASSGPGDGTPSPLHF.

The chain is built from TRBV7-3 and TRBJ2-3; D may be TRBD1 (7 bases). V lost 4 bases and J 2 bases, leaving 10 bases between the germline ends. CDR1 and CDR2 from the germline V gene are SGHTA and FQGTGA. This CDR3 is built from 14 residues. Here the CDR3 reads CASSSRGDTDTQYF. The CDR3 bases are TGTGCCAGCAGCTCCAGGGGGGACACAGATACGCAGTATTTT.

V usage is TRBV10-3 and J usage is TRBJ2-1; 7 nucleotides match TRBD1. The CDR3 contains 14 residues. Germline CDR1 and CDR2: ENHRY and SYGVKD. Losses at the gene ends were 4 bases for V and 5 bases for J; bases not matched to a gene: 5. CDR3 nucleotides: TGTGCCATCAGTGGAGGGCAGGGGGACAATGAGCAGTTCTTC. Translating it yields CAISGGQGDNEQFF.

V is TRBV2 and J is TRBJ1-1, with no clear D. In germline, CDR1 is SNHLY, CDR2 FYNNEI. V dropped 2 bases and J dropped 10 bases, with 14 bases sitting between them. This CDR3 contains 13 residues. The CDR3, as DNA: TGTGCCAGCAGTGAAATGGGGAGTTTAGGAGCTTTCTTT. Its translation is CASSEMGSLGAFF.

The chain employs TRBV5-4 and TRBJ1-2, with 10 bases lining up with TRBD1. Germline V CDR1 and CDR2: SGHNT, YYREEE (reference sequence). Trimming at V came to 3 bases and at J to 2 bases, leaving 4 bases not matched to a gene. CDR3 length: 15 residues. CDR3 loop: CASSSKDRGNYGYTF. The CDR3 coding sequence is TGTGCCAGCAGCTCCAAGGACAGGGGGAACTATGGCTACACCTTC.

The rearrangement uses TRBV4-1 and TRBJ1-2; 10 nucleotides agree with TRBD1. The germline V gene has CDR1 MGHRA and CDR2 YSYEKL. The CDR3 is made up of 13 amino acids. V was pared by 3 bases and J by 5 bases, with 0 bases of the junction left unmatched. Written as DNA, the CDR3 is TGCGCCAGCAGCCAGGGACAGGGGTATGGCTACACCTTC. Protein: CASSQGQGYGYTF.

This chain links TRBV28 with TRBJ2-3, with TRBD2 matching 7 bases. The V gene's germline CDR1 is MDHEN and CDR2 SYDVKM. The CDR3 is 17 amino acids. V lost 4 bases to trimming and J lost 3 bases; unmatched junction nucleotides: 13. CDR3 sequence: CASSSQGSGVLTDTQYF. CDR3 in DNA: TGTGCCAGCAGTTCCCAGGGAAGCGGGGTCTTGACAGATACGCAGTATTTT.

The chain carries TRBV19 and TRBJ1-2, with unresolved D. Germline CDR1 LNHDA, CDR2 SQIVND (reference sequence). Trimming pared 5 bases from V and 4 bases from J, leaving 23 bases between. CDR3 length equals 17 residues. The CDR3 region has the DNA TGTGCCAGTAGTCCTAGCGCCCGGGCCACCACCCTCTATGGCTACACCTTC. It codes for CASSPSARATTLYGYTF.

This chain uses TRBV2 with TRBJ2-1; 10 nucleotides agree with TRBD1. Per germline, CDR1 SNHLY and CDR2 FYNNEI. V shed 5 bases, J shed 7 bases, and the junction held 2 bases outside the gene matches. CDR3 length: 13 amino acids. The CDR3, as DNA: TGTGCCAGCAGTTCGGACAGGGGGAATGAGCAGTTCTTC. This encodes CASSSDRGNEQFF.

The chain links TRBV6-5 to TRBJ2-5; 9 bases map to TRBD2. CDR1 and CDR2 from the germline V gene are MNHEY and SVGAGI. V lost 6 bases to trimming and J lost 1 base; unmatched junction nucleotides: 6. The CDR3 extends over 15 amino acids. The CDR3 sequence: CASRRFSGGQETQYF. The DNA of the CDR3 is TGTGCCAGCAGGCGCTTTAGCGGGGGCCAAGAGACCCAGTACTTC.

The chain uses TRBV5-1 and TRBJ1-4; 8 positions agree with TRBD1. V lost 1 base to trimming and J lost 5 bases; unmatched junction nucleotides: 1. Germline loops: CDR1 SGHRS, CDR2 YFSETQ. The CDR3 covers 14 residues. CDR3 sequence reads: CASSLTGGNEKLFF. Here the CDR3 DNA reads TGCGCCAGCAGCTTGACAGGGGGGAATGAAAAACTGTTTTTT. The entire variable domain, with the rest obtained from reference TRBV5-1 and TRBJ1-4, is as follows: KAGVTQTPRYLIKTRGQQVTLSCSPISGHRSVSWYQQTPGQGLQFLFEYFSETQRNKGNFPGRFSGRQFSNSRSEMNVSTLELGDSALYLCASSLTGGNEKLFFGSGTQLSVL.

The rearrangement links TRBV5-1 to TRBJ2-3; D gene ambiguous. The CDR3 extends over 15 amino acids. Germline V CDR1 and CDR2: SGHRS, YFSETQ. The V gene lost 4 bases and the J gene lost 0 bases, with 12 bases spanning the gap. The CDR3 coding sequence is TGCGCCAGCAGCCACTCCGGGTCTAGCACAGATACGCAGTATTTT. It translates to CASSHSGSSTDTQYF.

The V and J genes are TRBV3-1 (or the pseudogene TRBV3-2) and TRBJ2-3; TRBD2 matches at 10 bases. This CDR3 has 17 amino acids. V gave up 1 base and J gave up 6 bases; unmatched junction bases: 10. The germline V gene encodes CDR1 LGHDT and CDR2 YNNKEL (reference sequence). CDR3 amino acids: CASSQGRSGGARDTQYF. As DNA, the CDR3 is TGTGCCAGCAGCCAAGGGCGAAGCGGGGGGGCCAGGGATACGCAGTATTTT.

The chain recombines TRBV7-2 with TRBJ1-4, with D possibly being TRBD1 (5 bases). V gave up 0 bases and J gave up 5 bases, with 10 bases separating them. CDR1 and CDR2 (germline): SGHTA, FQGNSA. The CDR3 extends over 15 amino acids. The CDR3 sequence: CASSLAKQANEKLFF. CDR3 bases: TGTGCCAGCAGCTTAGCGAAACAGGCAAATGAAAAACTGTTTTTT.